These 13 T cell receptor beta chains share one sample of origin, sequenced in a study of blood T cell repertoires in COVID-19. Sequenced by immunoSEQ multiplex PCR; TCRdb stores in-frame clones only, minus some. The table lists 130,000 to 150,000 clones, around nine tenths of them singletons. The sequencing input was peripheral blood. These receptors were obtained from a woman aged 45-60 years with active or convalescent COVID-19.

The gene calls are TRBV7-2 and TRBJ1-1; 10 nucleotides align to TRBD1. This CDR3 is built from 17 residues. Germline V lookup: CDR1 SGHTA, CDR2 FQGNSA. V shed 1 base, J shed 5 bases, and the junction held 10 bases outside the gene matches. The DNA for the CDR3 is TGTGCCAGCAGCTTAGTCTTTGCGGACAGGGGGAAAACTGAAGCTTTCTTT. Translating gives CASSLVFADRGKTEAFF.

V is TRBV28 and J is TRBJ1-1; D possibly corresponds to TRBD1 (5 bases). Germline V CDR1 and CDR2: MDHEN, SYDVKM. The CDR3 contains 12 residues. Trimming removed 2 bases at V and 7 bases at J, with 8 bases between. The CDR3 sequence: CASSLQGIEAFF. The CDR3 nucleotides are TGTGCCAGCAGTTTACAGGGTATTGAAGCTTTCTTT. Looking up the rest from reference TRBV28 and TRBJ1-1 gives the full variable domain: DVKVTQSSRYLVKRTGEKVFLECVQDMDHENMFWYRQDPGLGLRLIYFSYDVKMKEKGDIPEGYSVSREKKERFSLILESASTNQTSMYLCASSLQGIEAFFGQGTRLTVV.

The chain has TRBV4-1 and TRBJ1-3; D not certain. Trimming stripped 3 bases from V and 0 bases from J, with 18 bases between. Germline V gives CDR1 MGHRA, CDR2 YSYEKL. The CDR3 runs 18 residues. CDR3 amino acids: CASSQYLRGSSSGNTIYF. The CDR3 DNA reads as TGCGCCAGCAGCCAGTACCTCCGAGGCAGTAGCTCTGGAAACACCATATATTTT.

The J gene is TRBJ2-2, the V gene TRBV27; 10 bases fit TRBD2. This CDR3 has 16 residues. Germline loops: CDR1 MNHEY, CDR2 SMNVEV (reference sequence). The J segment lost 7 bases and the V segment lost 6 bases, leaving 11 bases of the junction unmatched. CDR3: CASRQSGRASGGELFF. The CDR3 DNA reads as TGTGCCAGCAGACAAAGCGGGAGGGCCTCGGGCGGGGAGCTGTTTTTT.

The chain combines TRBV7-2 with TRBJ2-7, with 8 bases matching TRBD1. With 5 bases clipped from V and 3 bases from J, the junction kept 6 bases outside the gene matches. Germline loops: CDR1 SGHTA, CDR2 FQGNSA. CDR3 length: 14 amino acids. DNA for the CDR3: TGTGCCAGCAGCCCCGGGACAGGCAACTACGAGCAGTACTTC. This sequence encodes CASSPGTGNYEQYF.

The chain joins TRBV13 to TRBJ1-1; D is uncertain. This CDR3 is built from 11 residues. Germline CDR1 PRHDT, CDR2 FYEKMQ (reference sequence). Trimming pared 4 bases from V and 5 bases from J, leaving 5 bases between. The chain's CDR3 is CASSSRTEAFF. Here the CDR3 DNA reads TGTGCCAGCAGCTCTAGGACTGAAGCTTTCTTT.

The V and J genes are TRBV19 and TRBJ1-5; D is perhaps TRBD1 (5 bases). Trimming removed 5 bases at V and 4 bases at J, with 18 bases between. The CDR3 sequence is 16 residues long. Germline CDR1 is LNHDA and CDR2 is SQIVND (reference sequence). The CDR3 is CASSVLPGLGNQPQHF. The CDR3 nucleotides read TGTGCCAGTAGTGTTCTACCAGGGTTGGGGAATCAGCCCCAGCATTTT.

The chain couples TRBV6-2 or TRBV6-3 to TRBJ1-2; 9 bases align to TRBD1. The germline CDR1 and CDR2 sequences are MNHEY and SVGEGT. V lost 6 bases to trimming and J lost 4 bases; unmatched junction nucleotides: 3. This CDR3 comprises 13 residues. This CDR3 is CASSWTGVYGYTF. The CDR3 DNA is TGTGCCAGCAGCTGGACAGGGGTCTATGGCTACACCTTC.

This clone was detected only a few times. The chain recombines TRBV4-3 with TRBJ2-3, with 8 bases lining up with TRBD2. The germline gives CDR1 LGHNA, CDR2 YSLEER. The CDR3 has 17 amino acids. J lost 6 bases, V lost 0 bases, and 11 bases had no gene match. The chain's CDR3 is CASSQDLRAGGRDTQYF. The CDR3 DNA follows: TGCGCCAGCAGCCAAGATCTCAGGGCGGGAGGCAGGGATACGCAGTATTTT.

This chain links TRBV7-8 with TRBJ2-7, with 9 bases lining up with TRBD1. Trimming took 8 bases from V and 6 from J; bases not matched to a gene: 2. The CDR3 spans 11 residues. The V gene's germline CDR1 is SGHVS and CDR2 FQNEAQ. The CDR3 spells CASGTGLEQYF. CDR3 DNA sequence: TGTGCCAGCGGGACAGGGCTCGAGCAGTACTTC.

The V call is TRBV5-1, the J call TRBJ2-7; TRBD1 matches 7 bases. V gave up 5 bases and J gave up 0 bases; unmatched junction bases: 8. Per germline, CDR1 SGHRS and CDR2 YFSETQ. This CDR3 contains 15 residues. This chain's CDR3 is CASRRDSTTSYEQYF. CDR3 in DNA: TGCGCCAGCAGACGGGACAGTACCACCTCCTACGAGCAGTACTTC.

The chain carries TRBV4-1 and TRBJ2-7; D is ambiguous. The CDR3 contains 14 residues. The V end was cut by 1 base, the J end by 3 bases, with 10 bases between. Germline V gene lookup returns CDR1 MGHRA and CDR2 YSYEKL. The CDR3 sequence is CASSQVEGGYEQYF. The CDR3 DNA reads TGCGCCAGCAGCCAAGTAGAAGGCGGCTACGAGCAGTACTTC.

The chain recombines TRBV5-1 with TRBJ2-1; the D gene is possibly TRBD2 (6 bases). The CDR3 totals 15 residues. CDR1 and CDR2 from the germline V gene are SGHRS and YFSETQ. V lost 4 bases and J 3 bases, leaving 14 bases between the germline ends. CDR3 in DNA: TGCGCCAGCAGCACGGGTGGGGGAGGCTACAATGAGCAGTTCTTC. It encodes CASSTGGGGYNEQFF.